This T cell receptor (beta chain) stems from a study of T cell changes during pregnancy in multiple sclerosis. TCRdb's table, derived via immunoSEQ multiplex PCR, lists solely in-frame clones and lacks some. The table shows approximately 17,000 clones, with about four fifths occurring only once. Only a few counts were recorded for this clone. CDR1 is MGHDK, CDR2 SYGVNS, per germline. Trimming shortened V by 7 bases and J by 6 bases, and 12 bases separated the two germline ends. The length of the CDR3 is 12 residues. Here the sequenced sample was CD8+ T cells from peripheral blood mononuclear cells, taken in the second trimester of pregnancy. The TCR originated in a female donor in good health, enrolled as a control in a pregnancy study. V is TRBV25-1 and J is TRBJ1-1; no clear D gene. In nucleotides, the CDR3 is TGTGCCAGCAAGGATTCAGGTCCTGAAGCTTTCTTT. It specifies CASKDSGPEAFF.